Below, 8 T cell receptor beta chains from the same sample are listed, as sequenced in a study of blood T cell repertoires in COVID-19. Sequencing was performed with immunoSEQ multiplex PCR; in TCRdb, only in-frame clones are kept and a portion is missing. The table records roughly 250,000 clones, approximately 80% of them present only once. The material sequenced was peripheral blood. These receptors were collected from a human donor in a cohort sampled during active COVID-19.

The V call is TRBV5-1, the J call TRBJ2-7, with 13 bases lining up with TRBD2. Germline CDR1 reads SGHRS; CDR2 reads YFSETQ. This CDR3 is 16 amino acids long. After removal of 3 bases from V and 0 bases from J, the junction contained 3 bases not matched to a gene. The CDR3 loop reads CASSWGLAGSSYEQYF. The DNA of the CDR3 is TGCGCCAGCAGCTGGGGACTAGCGGGAAGCTCCTACGAGCAGTACTTC.

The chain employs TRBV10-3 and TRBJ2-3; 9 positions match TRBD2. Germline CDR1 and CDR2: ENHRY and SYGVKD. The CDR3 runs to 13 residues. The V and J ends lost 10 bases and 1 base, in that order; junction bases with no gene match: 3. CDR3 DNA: TGTGCCAGTAGCGGGGGAGGCACAGATACGCAGTATTTT. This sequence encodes CASSGGGTDTQYF.

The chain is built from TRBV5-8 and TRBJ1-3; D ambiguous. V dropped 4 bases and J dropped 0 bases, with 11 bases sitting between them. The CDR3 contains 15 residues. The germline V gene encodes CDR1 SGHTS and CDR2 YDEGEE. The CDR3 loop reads CASSLAGSSGNTIYF. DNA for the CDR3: TGTGCCAGCAGCCTAGCGGGTTCCTCTGGAAACACCATATATTTT.

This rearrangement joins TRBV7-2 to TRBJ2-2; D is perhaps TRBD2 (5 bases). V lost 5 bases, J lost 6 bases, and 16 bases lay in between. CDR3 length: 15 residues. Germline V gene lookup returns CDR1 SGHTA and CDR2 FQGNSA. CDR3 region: CASSPRTGGAGELFF. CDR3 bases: TGTGCCAGCAGCCCTCGGACTGGAGGAGCCGGGGAGCTGTTTTTT. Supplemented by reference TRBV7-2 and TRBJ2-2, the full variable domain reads GAGVSQSPSNKVTEKGKDVELRCDPISGHTALYWYRQSLGQGLEFLIYFQGNSAPDKSGLPSDRFSAERTGGSVSTLTIQRTQQEDSAVYLCASSPRTGGAGELFFGEGSRLTVL.

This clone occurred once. CDR3 loop: CASSSGLAGGRTDTQYF. Written as DNA, the CDR3 is TGCGCCAGCAGTTCCGGACTAGCGGGGGGGAGGACAGATACGCAGTATTTT. This chain joins TRBV10-2 and TRBJ2-3; 15 bases map to TRBD2. Germline V CDR1 and CDR2: WSHSY, SAAADI. The junction had 6 bases not matched to a gene; V was cut back by 5 bases and J by 3 bases. This CDR3 has 17 residues.

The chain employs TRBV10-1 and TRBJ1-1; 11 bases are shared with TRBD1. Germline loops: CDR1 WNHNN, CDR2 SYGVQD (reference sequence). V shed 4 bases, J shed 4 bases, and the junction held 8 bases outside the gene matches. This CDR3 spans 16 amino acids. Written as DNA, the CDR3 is TGCGCCAGCAGTGCTGGACAGGGGGCTTTTGCCACTGAAGCTTTCTTT. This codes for CASSAGQGAFATEAFF.

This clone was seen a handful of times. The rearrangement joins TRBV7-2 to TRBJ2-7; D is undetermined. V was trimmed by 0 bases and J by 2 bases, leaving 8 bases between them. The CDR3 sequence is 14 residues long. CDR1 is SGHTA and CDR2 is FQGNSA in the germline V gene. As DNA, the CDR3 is TGTGCCAGCAGCTTAGCGCGAGCTACCTACGAGCAGTACTTC. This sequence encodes CASSLARATYEQYF.

CDR3 in DNA: TGTGCCAGCAGCTCTTATACGGCCGGGAGACTAGCGGGAAATTACAATGAGCAGTTCTTC. It specifies CASSSYTAGRLAGNYNEQFF. The J gene is TRBJ2-1, the V gene TRBV4-2, with 11 nucleotides matching TRBD2. Trimming took 5 bases from V and 4 from J; bases not matched to a gene: 19. Germline V gene sequence: CDR1 LGHNA, CDR2 YNFKEQ. CDR3 length equals 20 residues.